Listed below are T cell receptor beta chains from one sample, sequenced in a study of blood T cell repertoires in COVID-19. Sequenced by immunoSEQ multiplex PCR; TCRdb stores in-frame clones only, minus some. The table shows about 300,000 clones, with 70% to 90% occurring only once. Material: peripheral blood. Receptors originate from a woman in her 30s who had recovered from COVID-19. Each CDR3 is given with its conserved first and last residue.

j_call | v_call | cdr3_aa
TRBJ1-6 | TRBV15 | CATSRLRYLRGISYNSPLHF
TRBJ1-5 | TRBV6-5 | CASSYSILQPQHF
TRBJ2-7 | TRBV6-5 | CASRDTGGIDEQYF
TRBJ1-3 | TRBV5-1 | CASSLGSVSGNTIYF
TRBJ1-4 | TRBV4-1 | CASSQVVRAGTGEKLFF
TRBJ1-5 | TRBV6-2/TRBV6-3 | CASSYVPRVQPQHF
TRBJ2-7 | TRBV30 | CAWGQGRSYEQYF
TRBJ2-1 | TRBV18 | CASSNSGVSSYNEQFF
TRBJ1-2 | TRBV4-3 | CASSQDRGNYGYTF
TRBJ2-1 | TRBV2 | CASSTQGANEQFF
TRBJ1-2 | TRBV18 | CASSPRDSSNYGYTF
TRBJ1-2 | TRBV2 | CASTKQGPNYGYTF
TRBJ2-2 | TRBV24-1 | CATSDSGQTNTGELFF
TRBJ1-6 | TRBV27 | CASSPRRASPLHF
TRBJ2-1 | TRBV20-1 | CSASERAEQFF
TRBJ1-5 | TRBV28 | CASSLQGQPQHF
TRBJ1-5 | TRBV7-2 | CASSSMGTGNNQPQHF
TRBJ2-1 | TRBV10-3 | CAINDYGEQFF
TRBJ2-3 | TRBV12-3/TRBV12-4 | CASSLLSTDTQYF
TRBJ2-5 | TRBV6-2/TRBV6-3 | CASSYLLADKETQYF
TRBJ2-7 | TRBV4-3 | CASSQDTRHYEQYF
TRBJ1-2 | TRBV18 | CASSPPNFNYGYTF
TRBJ1-6 | TRBV27 | CASSFGTGGAGYNSPLHF
TRBJ2-4 | TRBV6-5 | CASSTGRIAKNIQYF